This entry concerns a single T cell receptor (beta chain). It has no known antigen specificity. The input lacks base qualities; no much larger clone sits a single base away. This entry comes from a study of blood T cell repertoires in COVID-19 (TCRdb year 2020). As for the study more broadly: The collaborator samples originated in the United States, Italy and Spain and spanned the acute and convalescent phases of COVID-19. Subjects who had been exposed to COVID-19, were actively infected with it, or had recovered from it provided the deeply sampled blood TCRbeta repertoires that made up the dataset. The samples were drawn from two sources: the first 160 participants of the ongoing ImmuneRACE study, and 950 to 1,500 subjects contributed by 6 global collaborators. The material from the prospective study consisted of cDNA or gDNA derived from T cells, B-cell-depleted T cells, or PBMCs. Where HLA class I and class II types were available, the types were taken from metadata supplied by the sample provider, not from assay-based typing. A de-identified subject ID, COVID-19 status, age in years and sex were almost always included in the sample metadata. The repertoires were released in a freely available public database intended as a resource for research on the immune response to SARS-CoV-2. The paper as a whole reports these results and caveats: The quantity of clinical and demographic metadata differed by source and by participant and was supplied without curation.

TCRbeta CDR3 regions were amplified from genomic DNA by means of the immunoSEQ Assay, a bias-controlled multiplex PCR. On the authors' methods: The number of nucleated cells in each sample was estimated from the amplification of reference gene primers within the assay. Sequence reads were collapsed and filtered to measure the absolute abundance of every unique TCRbeta CDR3 rearrangement. For each sample, productive Simpson clonality was calculated by taking the square root of Simpson's diversity index across productive rearrangements. This is the immuneACCESS table as TCRdb keeps it, with only in-frame sequences that have V and J called. A part of the clones is gone; compared with another copy, unresolved V genes explain less than half, and the rest is unexplained. Clone size and V and J calls were adopted from that table, with D and trimming inferred from the DNA. The sample table contains just under 80,000 clones; only one count was recorded for roughly 80% of them. Clones ranked in the top ten supply about a third of the sample.

Taken from cysteine to phenylalanine, the CDR3 has 13 residues. CDR3 DNA only is kept here, 39 bases in frame from base 1. V loses 0 bases of germline sequence and J loses 6 bases, and the interval between the two ends is 6 bases. CDR1 and CDR2 were assigned from the germline V gene as SGDLS and YYNGEE. The collaborating institutions used their own protocols to collect whole blood in K2EDTA tubes. For TCRbeta analysis, collaborator samples were shipped as frozen whole blood, as isolated PBMCs, or as DNA extracted from either sample type. The rearrangement joined TRBV9 to TRBJ2-2, with the identity of the D gene unclear. The TCR comes from a woman in her seventies with acute or convalescent COVID-19. The specimen was peripheral blood. The nucleotide sequence is given as TGTGCCAGCAGCGTAGGTGGCTCCGGGGAGCTGTTTTTT. Translated, it reads CASSVGGSGELFF.